The source of this TCR beta chain is a study of Graves' ophthalmopathy and Graves' hyperthyroidism. Notes on the study in general: Thyroid clonotypes that were expanded above 0.001 frequency mostly also appeared in blood.

Amplified material comprised TCR beta CDR3 regions derived from RNA transcripts. Amplification began with first-round RT-PCR using HTBI primers, then second-round multiplex PCR was performed. Via MiXCR, TCRdb re-called the multiplex PCR reads, giving one row per CDR3 protein. This sample yields some 210,000 distinct CDR3 sequences, of which about 32% are seen a single time; 9.1% belongs to the top ten. In the case of this clonotype: Its specificity is unknown.

The V and J ends lost 1 base and 8 bases, in that order; junction bases with no gene match: 17. The CDR3 loop spans 19 amino acids. Germline V CDR1 and CDR2: SGHAT, FQDESV (reference sequence). Other autoimmune diseases, uncontrolled infections, pregnancy and lactation each led to patient exclusion. Sequencing was performed on peripheral blood. V and J are TRBV11-1 and TRBJ1-6, with TRBD1 matching 7 bases. The source of this sequence is a man aged 50-60 years with Graves' ophthalmopathy. The CDR3 DNA follows: TGTGCCAGCAGCTTAGGCGTGACAGGGACATCACACCAAGATTCACCCCTCCACTTT. This encodes CASSLGVTGTSHQDSPLHF.